What follows is one TCR beta chain and its context. This entry comes from a study of long-term antiretroviral therapy in people with HIV. From germline, CDR1 is SEHNR and CDR2 FQNEAQ (reference sequence). Trimming left V 3 bases short and J 4 bases short, with 14 bases between. CDR3 length: 15 amino acids. It was version v3.0 of the immunoSEQ assay that was run at survey level. Here immunoSEQ multiplex PCR was the method, and the copy in TCRdb shows in-frame clones only, minus some. This table holds tens of thousands of clones, roughly 74% found once. The V call is TRBV7-9, the J call TRBJ2-3, with a possible D match to TRBD2 (5 bases). The source is a man aged 50 to 59 with HIV. The starting material was unsorted PBMCs, obtained 3 years after starting antiretroviral therapy. The DNA for the CDR3 is TGTGCCAGCAGCTTTCCCCGAGGGTGGGCAGATACGCAGTATTTT. Protein: CASSFPRGWADTQYF.